These 27 T cell receptor beta chains were all obtained from the same sample, sequenced in a study of cytotoxic CD8 clonotypes in ibrutinib-treated CLL. TCRdb's table, derived via immunoSEQ multiplex PCR, lists solely in-frame clones and lacks some. The sample yields approximately 150,000 clones, approximately 80% seen once. Sample: PBMCs, taken after 24 months of ibrutinib treatment. The source of these receptors is a human donor with chronic lymphocytic leukemia.

This chain connects TRBV11-2 to TRBJ1-2; TRBD1 is a possible D gene (5 bases). Trimming left V 5 bases short and J 4 bases short, with 11 bases between. Germline CDR1 and CDR2: SGHAT and FQNNGV. The CDR3 sequence is 13 residues long. The CDR3 bases are TGTGCCAGCAGCCCAGGACAAATCTATGGCTACACCTTC. Its translation: CASSPGQIYGYTF.

The chain links TRBV5-6 to TRBJ1-3; D is undetermined. Trimming removed 0 bases at V and 3 bases at J, with 7 bases between. CDR3 length: 14 residues. CDR1 SGHDT and CDR2 YYEEEE come from the germline V gene. CDR3 DNA sequence: TGTGCCAGCAGCTTGGGTATATTTGGAAACACCATATATTTT. This encodes CASSLGIFGNTIYF.

This clone was picked up one time. This sequence joins TRBV6-5 and TRBJ1-6; a possible D gene is TRBD1 (5 bases). Germline CDR1 MNHEY, CDR2 SVGAGI. Trimming took 6 bases from V and 7 from J, leaving 13 bases between them. CDR3 length: 14 residues. CDR3 sequence reads: CASSSGTANSPLHF. For the CDR3, the DNA is TGTGCCAGCAGCTCCGGGACGGCAAATTCACCCCTCCACTTT.

The genes are TRBV6-5 and TRBJ2-3; D possibly corresponds to TRBD1 (6 bases). The V end was cut by 6 bases, the J end by 2 bases, with 12 bases between. In germline, CDR1 is MNHEY, CDR2 SVGAGI. CDR3 size: 14 residues. The DNA of the CDR3 is TGTGCCAGCAGATCGGGACACTACACAGATACGCAGTATTTT. Its protein is CASRSGHYTDTQYF.

The CDR3 bases are TGTGCCAGCAGCTTAGGCGGGACTAGCATCCACGAGCAGTACTTC. Translation gives CASSLGGTSIHEQYF. The rearrangement uses TRBV13 and TRBJ2-5; 9 nucleotides line up with TRBD2. With the DNA end fitting TRBJ2-7 better, the J assignment may be wrong. The CDR3 covers 15 residues. The germline CDR1 and CDR2 sequences are PRHDT and FYEKMQ (reference sequence).

The chain employs TRBV7-8 and TRBJ1-1; D is possibly TRBD1 (5 bases). Germline CDR1 reads SGHVS; CDR2 reads FQNEAQ. Trimming cost V 5 bases and J 8 bases, with 9 bases left between them. The CDR3 runs to 11 residues. The CDR3 nucleotides are TGTGCCAGCAGCCGGGGGGGAGAAGCTTTCTTT. Translated, it gives CASSRGGEAFF.

A single count supports this clone. This chain connects TRBV28 to TRBJ1-2; unclear D gene. The CDR3 is 15 amino acids. The germline V gene encodes CDR1 MDHEN and CDR2 SYDVKM. Trimming pared 5 bases from V and 0 bases from J, leaving 13 bases between. The chain's CDR3 is CASSLAGGPNYGYTF. In nucleotides, the CDR3 is TGTGCCAGCAGTCTGGCCGGCGGCCCTAACTATGGCTACACCTTC.

This sequence joins TRBV5-1 and TRBJ1-1, with 10 bases that match TRBD1. This CDR3 is built from 15 residues. Unmatched junction bases numbered 6, after V lost 6 bases and J lost 1 base. Looked up from germline, CDR1 is SGHRS and CDR2 is YFSETQ. The CDR3 sequence: CASTRQGARNTEAFF. CDR3 nucleotide sequence: TGCGCCAGCACAAGACAGGGGGCGCGGAACACTGAAGCTTTCTTT.

There are a few counts of this clone. The rearrangement links TRBV9 to TRBJ1-6, with D perhaps matching TRBD1 (6 bases). Germline lookup yields CDR1 SGDLS and CDR2 YYNGEE. The CDR3 has 14 residues. Trimming left V 2 bases short and J 6 bases short, with 9 bases between. The CDR3 DNA reads TGTGCCAGCAGCGTTAAGGGGGTTAATTCACCCCTCCACTTT. Translated: CASSVKGVNSPLHF.

A single count supports this clone. The rearrangement uses TRBV15 and TRBJ2-2; D not resolved. Between the trimmed V and J ends, which lost 3 bases and 6 bases, there was a span of 8 bases. The V gene's germline CDR1 is LNHNV and CDR2 YYDKDF (reference sequence). The CDR3 totals 13 residues. The DNA for the CDR3 is TGTGCCACCAGCAGTTCGAGGTCCGGGGAGCTGTTTTTT. Translation: CATSSSRSGELFF. The variable domain in full, with the rest retrieved from reference TRBV15 and TRBJ2-2, is DAMVIQNPRYQVTQFGKPVTLSCSQTLNHNVMYWYQQKSSQAPKLLFHYYDKDFNNEADTPDNFQSRRPNTSFCFLDIRSPGLGDTAMYLCATSSSRSGELFFGEGSRLTVL.

The chain employs TRBV5-1 and TRBJ2-1, with 8 bases fitting TRBD1. Looked up from germline, CDR1 is SGHRS and CDR2 is YFSETQ. The CDR3 has 15 amino acids. The V and J ends lost 2 bases and 9 bases, in that order; junction bases with no gene match: 10. The CDR3: CASSFRVTGEVEQFF. The DNA of the CDR3 is TGCGCCAGCAGCTTCCGGGTGACAGGGGAGGTTGAGCAGTTCTTC.

This chain connects TRBV2 to TRBJ1-1; D not resolved. The germline V gene has CDR1 SNHLY and CDR2 FYNNEI. V was shortened by 3 bases and J by 11 bases, with 10 bases between the two germline ends. The CDR3 sequence is 11 residues long. The DNA for the CDR3 is TGTGCCAGCAGTGAGGACCGTGCGGCTTTCTTT. Encoded protein: CASSEDRAAFF.

The genes are TRBV6-1 and TRBJ2-7; possibly TRBD1 or TRBD2 for D (6 bases each). The germline V gene has CDR1 MNHNS and CDR2 SASEGT. The ends were cut back, 5 bases at V and 0 bases at J, with 14 bases in the middle. This CDR3 contains 15 residues. DNA of the CDR3: TGTGCCAGCAGTCACGAGGGGGGAATCTCCTACGAGCAGTACTTC. Residues: CASSHEGGISYEQYF.

This chain connects TRBV7-3 to TRBJ2-1, with TRBD1 matching 10 bases. Germline loops: CDR1 SGHTA, CDR2 FQGTGA. The CDR3 consists of 14 residues. V was clipped by 4 bases and J by 9 bases; unmatched bases: 6. CDR3 coding DNA: TGTGCCAGCAGCTCCAAGGGACAGGGGATTGAGCAGTTCTTC. This translates into CASSSKGQGIEQFF. The full variable domain, with the rest looked up from reference TRBV7-3 and TRBJ2-1, is GAGVSQTPSNKVTEKGKYVELRCDPISGHTALYWYRQSLGQGPEFLIYFQGTGAADDSGLPNDRFFAVRPEGSVSTLKIQRTERGDSAVYLCASSSKGQGIEQFFGPGTRLTVL.

The rearrangement uses TRBV7-2 and TRBJ2-1, with 9 bases matching TRBD2. Trimming took 2 bases from V and 9 from J; bases not matched to a gene: 11. Germline V gives CDR1 SGHTA, CDR2 FQGNSA. CDR3 length: 16 residues. CDR3 sequence (DNA): TGTGCCAGCAGCTTAAACCCCATAAGCGGGAGGCGTGAGCAGTTCTTC. It translates to CASSLNPISGRREQFF.

The rearrangement uses TRBV28 and TRBJ2-5; 10 nucleotides agree with TRBD2. With 4 bases clipped from V and 6 bases from J, the junction kept 8 bases outside the gene matches. The CDR3 sequence is 15 residues long. Germline CDR1 MDHEN, CDR2 SYDVKM. The CDR3 DNA sequence: TGTGCCAGCAGTTCTCCCGGGACTAGCGCGAAGACCCAGTACTTC. Its translation: CASSSPGTSAKTQYF.

The genes are TRBV7-9 and TRBJ2-2; D possibly matches TRBD1 or TRBD2 (6 bases each). Trimming took off 4 bases at V and 6 bases at J, with 15 bases between the two ends. Germline CDR1 SEHNR, CDR2 FQNEAQ (reference sequence). The CDR3 is 15 residues long. CDR3 nucleotides: TGTGCCAGCAGCTCCGGACTACAGGGTCCCGGGGAGCTGTTTTTT. Its translation is CASSSGLQGPGELFF.

Turning to this clone: This CDR3 is also generated by other DNA sequences in the sample. The rearrangement joins TRBV18 to TRBJ1-1; unclear D gene. Per germline, CDR1 KGHSH and CDR2 LQKENI. This CDR3 is 12 amino acids long. V dropped 3 bases and J dropped 2 bases, with 4 bases sitting between them. CDR3 residues: CASSPTNTEAFF. For the CDR3, the DNA is TGTGCCAGCTCACCCACAAACACTGAAGCTTTCTTT.

The V call is TRBV9, the J call TRBJ1-4; D is undetermined. This CDR3 contains 15 residues. Trimming removed 3 bases at V and 0 bases at J, with 9 bases between. The germline CDR1 and CDR2 sequences are SGDLS and YYNGEE. For the CDR3, the DNA is TGTGCCAGCAGCGGGGGATCGTCAACTAATGAAAAACTGTTTTTT. Amino acids: CASSGGSSTNEKLFF.

The chain has TRBV2 and TRBJ1-4; weak D call: TRBD1 (5 bases). The germline CDR1 and CDR2 sequences are SNHLY and FYNNEI. The CDR3 has 13 residues. Trimming pared 3 bases from V and 7 bases from J, leaving 9 bases between. The CDR3 sequence: CASSDSGSEKLFF. The CDR3, as DNA: TGTGCCAGCAGTGACTCAGGGAGTGAAAAACTGTTTTTT.

The CDR3 nucleotides are TGCGCCAGCGGGGGCGGGGCGGATGGCGAGCAGTACTTC. This codes for CASGGGADGEQYF. J is TRBJ2-7 and V is TRBV5-1, with D possibly called TRBD1 or TRBD2 (6 bases each). The germline V gene encodes CDR1 SGHRS and CDR2 YFSETQ. There are 13 residues in the CDR3. The V end was cut by 7 bases, the J end by 6 bases, with 17 bases between.

The V call is TRBV6-1, the J call TRBJ2-1; perhaps TRBD1 as D (5 bases). V was cut by 8 bases and J by 7 bases, with 12 bases left in between. Germline-derived CDR1 and CDR2 are MNHNS and SASEGT. This CDR3 has 12 amino acids. CDR3 amino acids: CASGSGANEQFF. In nucleotides, the CDR3 is TGTGCCAGCGGCAGTGGGGCAAATGAGCAGTTCTTC.

In this sample, this clone turned up once. This chain uses TRBV27 with TRBJ2-2, with D tentatively TRBD2 (5 bases). Deletions cut 7 bases from V and 6 bases from J, with 15 bases between. CDR1 MNHEY and CDR2 SMNVEV come from the germline V gene (reference sequence). There are 14 residues in the CDR3. The CDR3 DNA follows: TGTGCCAGCACTCCGGGGAGCGGCCCCGGGGAGCTGTTTTTT. This gives the protein CASTPGSGPGELFF.

V usage is TRBV7-3 and J usage is TRBJ2-7; 13 bases are a match to TRBD2. The CDR3 sequence is 19 residues long. The germline CDR1 and CDR2 sequences are SGHTA and FQGTGA. With 1 base clipped from V and 5 bases from J, the junction kept 14 bases outside the gene matches. The CDR3 region has the DNA TGTGCCAGCAGCTTAAGCCCGGGACTAGCGGGAAAGGGAGTCCACGAGCAGTACTTC. It yields the protein CASSLSPGLAGKGVHEQYF.

This chain connects TRBV7-8 to TRBJ1-1, with D maybe TRBD1 (5 bases). The CDR3 runs to 16 residues. Germline CDR1 and CDR2: SGHVS and FQNEAQ. V was trimmed by 5 bases and J by 0 bases, leaving 16 bases between them. The CDR3 region is CASSPRQTNMNTEAFF. CDR3 sequence (DNA): TGTGCCAGCAGCCCACGACAGACAAACATGAACACTGAAGCTTTCTTT.

The chain joins TRBV18 to TRBJ1-4; unclear D gene. The CDR3 is 15 residues long. Germline V lookup: CDR1 KGHSH, CDR2 LQKENI. Trimming shortened V by 4 bases and J by 5 bases, and 14 bases separated the two germline ends. CDR3 region: CASSHSFSPNEKLFF. In DNA, the CDR3 is TGTGCCAGCTCACACTCCTTTAGCCCGAATGAAAAACTGTTTTTT.

The chain has TRBV19 and TRBJ1-5; 10 bases match TRBD1. Germline trimming cut 5 bases from V and 2 bases from J; bases unmatched to any gene: 3. Germline-derived CDR1 and CDR2 are LNHDA and SQIVND (reference sequence). The CDR3 is 15 amino acids. In DNA form, the CDR3 reads TGTGCCAGTAGTCACGGGACAGGGGGCAATCAGCCCCAGCATTTT. It translates to CASSHGTGGNQPQHF.